The present TCR beta chain was sequenced within a study of EBV T-cell therapy then PD-1 blockade in nasopharyngeal carcinoma (dated by TCRdb to about 2021). The sample's treatment or condition label, in plain terms: AdE1-LMPpoly-expanded autologous EBV-specific T-cell therapy followed by anti-PD-1 nivolumab. Genomic DNA was extracted from sorted cells using the Qiagen DNeasy Kit. Deep sequencing of the TCR beta chain was done on the immunoSEQ platform. The source study handled its data this way. Repertoire data analysis was performed with the immunoSEQ Analyzer software. TCRdb holds this immuneACCESS table with in-frame rearrangements only. Some clones are missing; in checked studies, unresolved V genes explain under half, and the rest has no known cause. The D gene and trimming were derived from the DNA, and the V and J assignments and clone size from that table. The sample has approximately 23,000 clones on record, 70% to 85% of them singletons. Clones ranked in the top ten supply 24% of the sample.

A distance of 4 bases separates the germline ends of V and J, which lose 3 bases and 7 bases respectively. Spanning cysteine to phenylalanine, the CDR3 consists of 12 amino acids. The retained sequence is limited to the CDR3, 36 bases, with the frame set at the first base. CDR1 SNHLY and CDR2 FYNNEI are derived from the germline V gene. Comments on this clone: The specificity of this receptor is unknown. Per-nucleotide qualities are absent, and no much larger clonotype sits a single base away.

Recombination connected TRBV2 to TRBJ1-6, with the D gene uncertain. The clonotype comes from a man aged 40-49 years with nasopharyngeal carcinoma. Sequences were derived from CD8+ T cells from blood, sampled at day -245 from a patient whose treatment included autologous EBV-specific T cells and nivolumab. The CDR3 region reads CASSEGNSPLHF. The sequenced DNA is TGTGCCAGCAGTGAGGGGAATTCACCCCTCCACTTT.